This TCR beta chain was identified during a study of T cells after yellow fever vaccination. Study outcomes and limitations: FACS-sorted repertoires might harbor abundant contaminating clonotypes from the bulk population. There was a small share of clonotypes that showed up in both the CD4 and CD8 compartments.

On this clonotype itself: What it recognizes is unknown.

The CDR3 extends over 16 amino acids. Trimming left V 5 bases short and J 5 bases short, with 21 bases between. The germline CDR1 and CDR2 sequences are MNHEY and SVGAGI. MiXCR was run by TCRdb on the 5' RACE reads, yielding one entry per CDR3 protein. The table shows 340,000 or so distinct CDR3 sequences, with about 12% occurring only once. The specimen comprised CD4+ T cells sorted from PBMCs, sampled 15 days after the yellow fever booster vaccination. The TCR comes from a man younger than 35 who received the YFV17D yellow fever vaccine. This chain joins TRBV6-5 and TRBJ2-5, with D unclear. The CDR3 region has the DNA TGTGCCAGCAGTAAAAATATCCCGACTCCCGGGGAGACCCAGTACTTC. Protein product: CASSKNIPTPGETQYF.